This T cell receptor beta chain comes out of a study of monozygotic twins with inflammatory bowel disease. Study findings and constraints: There was no support for any single strong signal or clonotype associated with IBD.

CDR3 length: 14 amino acids. CDR1 and CDR2 from the germline V gene are DFQATT and SNEGSKA (reference sequence). Blood, around 2.6 ml, was drawn per donor. PCR of TCRalpha and TCRbeta cDNA was nested, with two rounds of 16 and 9 cycles. TCRdb re-called the 5' RACE reads; every CDR3 protein appears as one record, without DNA. Its listing shows over 150,000 distinct CDR3 sequences. Concerning this clonotype itself: Antigen specificity is unknown.

The receptor's source is a human donor with ulcerative colitis or Crohn's disease, or a healthy co-twin of an affected twin (not recorded which). V usage is TRBV20-1 and J usage is TRBJ2-7; the TRBD1 assignment by TCRdb is unverifiable without DNA. Sequencing was carried out using blood. CDR3 in amino acids: CSAGAGTETIEQYF.